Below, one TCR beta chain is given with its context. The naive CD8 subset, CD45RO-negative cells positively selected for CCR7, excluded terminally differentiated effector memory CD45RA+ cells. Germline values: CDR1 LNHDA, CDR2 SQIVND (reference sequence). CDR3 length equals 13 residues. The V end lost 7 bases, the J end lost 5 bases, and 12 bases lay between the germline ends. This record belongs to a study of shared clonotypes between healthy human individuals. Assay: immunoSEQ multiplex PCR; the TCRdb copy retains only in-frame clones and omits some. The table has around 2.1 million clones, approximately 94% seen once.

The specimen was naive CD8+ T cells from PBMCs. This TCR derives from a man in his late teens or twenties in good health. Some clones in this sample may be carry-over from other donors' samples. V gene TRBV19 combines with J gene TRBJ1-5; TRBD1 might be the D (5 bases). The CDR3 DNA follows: TGTGCCAGTAAATCAGAGGGGCATCAGCCCCAGCATTTT. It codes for CASKSEGHQPQHF.